This T cell receptor beta chain was profiled in a study of glioma-infiltrating T cells after dendritic cell vaccination (dated by TCRdb to between 2015 and 2016). About the full investigation: The cohort included approximately 15 glioblastoma patients drawn from Phase I and II dendritic cell vaccination trials, of whom 9 were newly diagnosed and 6 had recurrent disease. Between the early 2000s and the early 2010s, the patients were given dendritic cell vaccination pulsed with autologous tumor lysate. The vaccine was prepared from monocyte-derived dendritic cells that were cultured for approximately seven days with IL-4 and GM-CSF and then pulsed overnight with autologous tumor lysate. Three intradermal dendritic cell vaccine injections were administered to patients at biweekly intervals in the arm below the axilla. In glioblastoma patients vaccinated with dendritic cells, deep sequencing of TCR beta CDR3 regions served to measure the amount of tumor-infiltrating lymphocytes and to compare repertoires between tumor and blood. TCR sequencing metrics, including TIL content and tumor-blood repertoire overlap, were correlated with survival after dendritic cell vaccination.

The immunoSEQ assay amplified TCRB CDR3 regions from roughly 2 micrograms of genomic DNA, or from all available DNA when less than that amount was available. The multiplex PCR relied on 60 forward primers for TCR V beta segments and 13 reverse primers for J beta segments. To estimate reads per starting template, synthetic control templates were spiked into each sample at limiting dilution. The Illumina HiSeq System generated 87 bp sequencing reads. The authors' analysis ran thus. PCR and sequencing errors were removed by a nearest neighbor algorithm that merged closely related sequences. TCR overlap was defined as the percentage of unique tumor TCR beta sequences that were also found in the peripheral blood of the same patient. Imported from immuneACCESS, the table was reduced by TCRdb to in-frame sequences with V and J called. These copies leave out some clones; in studies compared against another copy, an unresolved V gene accounts for under half, and the cause of the remainder is not known. That table gives V, J and clone size, and the DNA gave D and trimming. The sample table lists approximately 84,000 clones, 86% of them with a count of one. The ten largest account for about a sixth of the sample.

To be selected, patients needed enough residual fresh-frozen tumor tissue and more than two years of available survival data. An isocitrate dehydrogenase mutation was not carried by any of the glioblastoma patients, although molecular status was otherwise variable. PBMC were collected before vaccination, two weeks after the third vaccination, and at tumor progression if progression occurred. Genomic DNA was extracted with the Qiagen DNeasy Blood extraction Kit. Turning to this clone: Its antigen target is currently unknown. It has no much larger one-base neighbor in the sample; base qualities were not kept.

Broad study findings and their caveats: Longer time to progression and overall survival after dendritic cell vaccination were predicted by higher estimated pretreatment TIL content. The three-group TCR overlap response model was characterized as speculative, and prospective validation of the model was stated to be required. TCR clonality showed no direct relationship with survival, which suggests that a diverse polyclonal response may matter. The cohort was small and heterogeneous, only a few patients had full blood and tumor sets, and even fewer had initial-recurrent tumor pairs.

For CDR1 and CDR2, the germline V gene (reference sequence) lists MNHEY and SMNVEV. V was cut back by 6 bases and J by 4 bases, leaving a gap of 8 bases between them. The CDR3 runs 12 residues from the cysteine to the phenylalanine. Here the CDR3 DNA is all that survives: 36 bases in frame from base 1. This receptor was taken from a human donor with glioblastoma. The V and J segments used are TRBV27 and TRBJ2-3; a tentative D match to TRBD1 spans 6 bases. This specimen consisted of blood, obtained before dendritic cell vaccination. The DNA sequence is as follows: TGTGCCAGCAGGGGGGCCCCAGATACGCAGTATTTT. Its coded protein is CASRGAPDTQYF.